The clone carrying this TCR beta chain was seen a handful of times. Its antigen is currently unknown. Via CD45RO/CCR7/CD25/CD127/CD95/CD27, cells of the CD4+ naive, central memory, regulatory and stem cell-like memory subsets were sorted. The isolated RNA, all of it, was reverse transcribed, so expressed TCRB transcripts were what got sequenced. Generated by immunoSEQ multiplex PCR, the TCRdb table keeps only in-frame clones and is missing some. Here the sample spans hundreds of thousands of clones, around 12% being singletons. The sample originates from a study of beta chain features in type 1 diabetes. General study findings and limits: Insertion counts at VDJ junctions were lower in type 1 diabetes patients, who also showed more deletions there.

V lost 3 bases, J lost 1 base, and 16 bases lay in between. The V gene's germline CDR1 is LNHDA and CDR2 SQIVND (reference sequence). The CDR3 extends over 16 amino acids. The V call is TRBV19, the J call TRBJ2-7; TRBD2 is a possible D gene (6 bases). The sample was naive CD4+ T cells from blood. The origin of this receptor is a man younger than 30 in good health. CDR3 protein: CASSIRRGSGSYEQYF. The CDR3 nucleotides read TGTGCCAGTAGTATTCGACGGGGGAGTGGTTCCTACGAGCAGTACTTC. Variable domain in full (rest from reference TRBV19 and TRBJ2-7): DGGITQSPKYLFRKEGQNVTLSCEQNLNHDAMYWYRQDPGQGLRLIYYSQIVNDFQKGDIAEGYSVSREKKESFPLTVTSAQKNPTAFYLCASSIRRGSGSYEQYFGPGTRLTVT.